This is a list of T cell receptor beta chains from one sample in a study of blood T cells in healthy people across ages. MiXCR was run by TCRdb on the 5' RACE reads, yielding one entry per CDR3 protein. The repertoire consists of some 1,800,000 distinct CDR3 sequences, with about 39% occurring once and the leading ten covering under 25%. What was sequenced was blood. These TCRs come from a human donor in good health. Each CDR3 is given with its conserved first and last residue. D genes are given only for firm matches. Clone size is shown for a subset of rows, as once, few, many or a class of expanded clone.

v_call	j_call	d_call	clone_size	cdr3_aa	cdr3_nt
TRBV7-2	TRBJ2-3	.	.	CASSLTGDRTDTQYF	TGTGCCAGCAGCTTAACGGGGGATCGCACAGATACGCAGTATTTT
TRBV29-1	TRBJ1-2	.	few	CSVEPGNNYGYTF	TGCAGCGTTGAACCAGGCAATAACTATGGCTACACCTTC
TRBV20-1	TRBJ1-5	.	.	CSATPGSVQPQHF	TGCAGTGCTACCCCAGGGAGTGTTCAGCCCCAGCATTTT
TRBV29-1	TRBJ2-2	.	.	CSVGEQPNTGELFF	TGCAGCGTTGGGGAGCAGCCTAACACCGGGGAGCTGTTTTTT
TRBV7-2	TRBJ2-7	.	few	CASSQRSKGPYEQYF	TGTGCCAGCAGCCAAAGAAGTAAGGGCCCCTACGAGCAGTACTTC
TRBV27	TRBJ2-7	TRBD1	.	CASSRQGGFYEQYF	TGTGCCAGCTCTAGACAGGGTGGATTCTACGAGCAGTACTTC
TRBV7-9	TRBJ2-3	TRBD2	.	CASSPLPGGAVGTDTQYF	TGTGCCAGCAGCCCGCTTCCCGGGGGGGCAGTAGGCACAGATACGCAGTATTTT
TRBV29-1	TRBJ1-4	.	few	CSVEVGRGNEKLFF	TGCAGCGTTGAGGTGGGCAGGGGTAATGAAAAACTGTTTTTT
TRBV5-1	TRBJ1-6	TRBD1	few	CASSFETTQTGAPLHF	TGCGCCAGCAGCTTTGAGACCACCCAGACAGGGGCACCCCTCCACTTT
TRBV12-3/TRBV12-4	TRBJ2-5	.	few	CASSFMAQETQYF	TGTGCCAGCAGTTTTATGGCCCAAGAGACCCAGTACTTC
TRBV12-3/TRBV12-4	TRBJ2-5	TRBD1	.	CASGKRTGEYQETQYF	TGTGCCAGCGGAAAAAGGACAGGGGAGTACCAAGAGACCCAGTACTTC
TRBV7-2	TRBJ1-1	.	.	CASSLIPGGTEAFF	TGTGCCAGCAGCTTAATCCCCGGTGGCACTGAAGCTTTCTTT
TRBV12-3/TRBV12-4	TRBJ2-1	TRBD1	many	CASSSRQGAGNEQFF	TGTGCCAGCAGCTCTAGACAGGGGGCGGGTAATGAGCAGTTCTTC
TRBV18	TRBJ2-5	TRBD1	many	CASSPGQQETQYF	TGTGCCAGCAGCCCGGGACAGCAAGAGACCCAGTACTTC
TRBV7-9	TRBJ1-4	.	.	CVTAVIATNEKLFF	TGTGTCACCGCCGTCATTGCAACTAATGAAAAACTGTTTTTT
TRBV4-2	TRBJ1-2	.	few	CASSQAETWDGYTF	TGTGCCAGCAGCCAAGCGGAGACCTGGGATGGCTACACCTTC
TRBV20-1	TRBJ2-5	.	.	CSARNTMEVKLRETQYF	TGCAGTGCTAGAAACACCATGGAAGTTAAGTTGCGCGAGACCCAGTACTTC
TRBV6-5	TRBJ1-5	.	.	CASSYSKDQPQHF	TGTGCCAGCAGTTACTCGAAAGATCAGCCCCAGCATTTT
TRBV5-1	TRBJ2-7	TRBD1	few	CASSPAGQGVEQYF	TGCGCCAGCAGCCCCGCCGGACAGGGCGTCGAGCAGTACTTC
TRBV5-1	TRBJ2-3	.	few	CASSLATEGDTQYF	TGCGCCAGCAGCTTGGCCACAGAGGGAGATACGCAGTATTTT
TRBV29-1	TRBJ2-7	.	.	CSVEGRSYNEQYF	TGCAGCGTCGAGGGTAGATCCTACAATGAGCAGTACTTC
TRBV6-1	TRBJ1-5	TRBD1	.	CASREPGGRNQPQHF	TGTGCCAGCCGTGAACCAGGGGGCCGTAATCAGCCCCAGCATTTT
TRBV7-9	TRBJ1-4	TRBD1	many	CASSSNYRGRLEKLFF	TGTGCCAGCAGCTCAAACTACAGGGGGCGCCTTGAAAAACTGTTTTTT
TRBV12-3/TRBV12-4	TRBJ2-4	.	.	CASNAELAKNIQYF	TGTGCCAGCAACGCTGAACTAGCCAAAAACATTCAGTACTTC
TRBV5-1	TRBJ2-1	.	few	CASSLGGRPNEQFF	TGCGCCAGCAGCTTGGGTGGACGACCGAATGAGCAGTTCTTC
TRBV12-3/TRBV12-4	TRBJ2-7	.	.	CASHSEANLYEQYF	TGTGCCAGCCATAGTGAGGCTAACCTCTACGAGCAGTACTTC